One and the same sample provided the 19 T cell receptor beta chains below, sequenced in a study of human T cells and chemical hapten exposure. In TCRdb, the RACE reads were re-called with MiXCR into one record per CDR3 protein. In the table there are tens of thousands of distinct CDR3 sequences, about 11% of which are singletons. As for time point: patch test 1, 2 weeks after DPC sensitization. Sample treatment: therapeutic diphenylcyclopropenone sensitization with weekly scalp DPC. The sequenced sample was whole blood, obtained in connection with sensitization to the hapten diphenylcyclopropenone (DPC). These receptors all come from a man aged 40-55 years with alopecia areata. Some clones in this sample may be carry-over from other donors' samples.

The chain links TRBV5-1 to TRBJ2-3; TRBD2 matches 9 bases. The ends lost 0 bases at V and 10 bases at J; junction bases unmatched: 9. Germline V CDR1 and CDR2: SGHRS, YFSETQ. This CDR3 has 15 residues. CDR3 loop: CASSLEGSGGLSQYF. In DNA form, the CDR3 reads TGCGCCAGCAGCTTGGAGGGTAGCGGGGGACTTTCGCAGTATTTT. Variable domain in full (rest from reference TRBV5-1 and TRBJ2-3): KAGVTQTPRYLIKTRGQQVTLSCSPISGHRSVSWYQQTPGQGLQFLFEYFSETQRNKGNFPGRFSGRQFSNSRSEMNVSTLELGDSALYLCASSLEGSGGLSQYFGPGTRLTVL.

The chain uses TRBV2 and TRBJ2-5; perhaps TRBD2 as D (6 bases). CDR3 length equals 14 residues. The germline gives CDR1 SNHLY, CDR2 FYNNEI. V gave up 1 base and J gave up 7 bases, with 13 bases separating them. CDR3 region: CASSEVRGTGTQYF. CDR3 DNA: TGTGCCAGCAGTGAAGTGCGGGGCACAGGGACCCAGTACTTC.

This clonotype was counted many times. V and J are TRBV11-2 and TRBJ2-3; no reliable D call. V lost 1 base, J lost 3 bases, and 5 bases lay in between. From germline, CDR1 is SGHAT and CDR2 FQNNGV. The length of the CDR3 is 13 residues. CDR3 amino acids: CASSLGLTDTQYF. CDR3 nucleotides: TGTGCCAGCAGCTTAGGGCTGACAGATACGCAGTATTTT.

The chain employs TRBV24-1 and TRBJ2-7, with D possibly matching TRBD2 (5 bases). The V and J ends lost 4 bases and 7 bases respectively, with 10 bases between them. This CDR3 has 12 residues. Germline V lookup: CDR1 KGHDR, CDR2 SFDVKD. The CDR3 loop is CATSDPPGEQYF. For the CDR3, the DNA is TGTGCCACCAGTGACCCTCCGGGGGAGCAGTACTTC.

This clonotype has more than one count but fewer than ten. The chain employs TRBV29-1 and TRBJ2-3, with D hard to call. Germline V gene sequence: CDR1 SQVTM, CDR2 ANQGSEA. Trimming pared 3 bases from V and 2 bases from J, leaving 9 bases between. This CDR3 spans 13 amino acids. The CDR3 here is CSVEGTTTDTQYF. The CDR3 nucleotides are TGCAGCGTTGAGGGAACTACCACAGATACGCAGTATTTT.

Only a few counts were recorded for this clonotype. The rearrangement links TRBV12-3 or TRBV12-4 to TRBJ2-1, with TRBD1 identical over 7 bases. V lost 4 bases to trimming and J lost 10 bases; unmatched junction nucleotides: 4. This CDR3 spans 12 amino acids. The DNA for the CDR3 is TGTGCCAGCAGTTCTACAGGGGTCGAGCAGTTCTTC. Its protein is CASSSTGVEQFF.

There are a few counts of this clonotype. The chain combines TRBV27 with TRBJ2-3; TRBD1 or TRBD2 may be the D gene (6 bases each). Deletions cut 2 bases from V and 1 base from J, with 13 bases between. Germline CDR1 and CDR2: MNHEY and SMNVEV (reference sequence). The CDR3 consists of 16 residues. CDR3 residues: CASSLRGVRGTDTQYF. The CDR3 DNA follows: TGTGCCAGCAGTTTAAGGGGGGTGAGGGGCACAGATACGCAGTATTTT.

This clonotype came up a few times. The J gene is TRBJ2-2, the V gene TRBV6-2 or TRBV6-3, with D uncertain. This CDR3 spans 13 amino acids. Germline CDR1 MNHEY, CDR2 SVGEGT. V lost 5 bases and J 5 bases, leaving 9 bases between the germline ends. CDR3 coding DNA: TGTGCCAGCAGTCCTTTCCAAACCGGGGAGCTGTTTTTT. Translated: CASSPFQTGELFF.

The chain has TRBV28 and TRBJ2-7, with 10 bases fitting TRBD2. The CDR3 loop spans 16 amino acids. Germline values: CDR1 MDHEN, CDR2 SYDVKM. V dropped 2 bases and J dropped 7; count of bases not matched to a gene: 11. The CDR3 sequence: CASSLAASGSLREQYF. In nucleotides, the CDR3 is TGTGCCAGCAGTTTAGCCGCTAGCGGGAGTTTAAGAGAGCAGTACTTC.

This clonotype was seen more than once but under ten times. The chain couples TRBV9 to TRBJ2-2, with TRBD2 matching 10 bases. J lost 5 bases, V lost 4 bases, and 5 bases had no gene match. This CDR3 has 15 amino acids. Germline CDR1 reads SGDLS; CDR2 reads YYNGEE. The CDR3 DNA reads TGTGCCAGCAGCCCAAGCGGGAGGGCGACCGGGGAGCTGTTTTTT. Its translation: CASSPSGRATGELFF.

The table lists this clonotype with many counts. The V call is TRBV11-3, the J call TRBJ2-3, with TRBD2 identical over 10 bases. The CDR3 sequence is 15 residues long. Germline assignment: CDR1 SGHNT and CDR2 YENEEA. Losses at the gene ends were 5 bases for V and 4 bases for J; bases not matched to a gene: 6. The CDR3, as DNA: TGTGCCAGCAGCCCAAGCGGGAGGGCCGCAGATACGCAGTATTTT. It is translated as CASSPSGRAADTQYF.

There are many counts of this clonotype. This chain uses TRBV28 with TRBJ1-5, with a tentative D call TRBD1 (5 bases). The V end was cut by 2 bases, the J end by 7 bases, with 12 bases between. Germline assignment: CDR1 MDHEN and CDR2 SYDVKM. The CDR3 length is 14 residues. In nucleotides, the CDR3 is TGTGCCAGCAGTTTAGACAGTGACTGGCAGCCCCAGCATTTT. Translating it yields CASSLDSDWQPQHF.

This chain joins TRBV29-1 and TRBJ2-4, with 8 bases that match TRBD1. Looked up from germline, CDR1 is SQVTM and CDR2 is ANQGSEA. The length of the CDR3 is 16 residues. After removal of 6 bases from V and 4 bases from J, the junction contained 14 bases not matched to a gene. Here the CDR3 reads CSVREVAGGLKNIQYF. CDR3 sequence (DNA): TGCAGCGTAAGGGAGGTGGCAGGGGGCCTTAAAAACATTCAGTACTTC.

The chain is built from TRBV3-1 and TRBJ2-7; no clear D. Trimming cost V 1 base and J 7 bases, with 14 bases left between them. The CDR3 extends over 14 amino acids. Germline CDR1 LGHDT, CDR2 YNNKEL (reference sequence). The CDR3 spells CASSQVISRQEQYV. CDR3 DNA: TGTGCCAGCAGCCAAGTAATCAGTCGTCAGGAGCAGTACGTC.

This CDR3 is CASSYSLGAPDTEAFF. CDR3 nucleotides: TGTGCCAGCAGTTACTCGTTGGGGGCTCCGGACACTGAAGCTTTCTTT. The V gene is TRBV6-2 or TRBV6-3, the J gene TRBJ1-1, with D maybe TRBD1 (6 bases). Looked up from germline, CDR1 is MNHEY and CDR2 is SVGEGT. The germline V and J ends were trimmed by 0 bases and 3 bases, with 14 bases remaining between them. This CDR3 is built from 16 residues.

This clonotype showed up just a few times. V usage is TRBV4-3 and J usage is TRBJ2-7; no reliable D call. This CDR3 has 19 residues. Germline V lookup: CDR1 LGHNA, CDR2 YSLEER. With 3 bases removed from V and 3 bases from J, the gap between germline ends came to 27 bases. The CDR3 sequence is CASSQRSEYERSRSYEQYV. CDR3 DNA: TGCGCCAGCAGCCAGAGGTCGGAATATGAGAGGAGCAGAAGCTACGAGCAGTACGTC.

This chain joins TRBV7-9 and TRBJ2-3; 8 positions agree with TRBD2. The CDR3 length is 14 residues. J gave up 3 bases and V 8 bases, and 7 bases lay outside the gene matches. Looked up from germline, CDR1 is SEHNR and CDR2 is FQNEAQ (reference sequence). The chain's CDR3 is CASGAGGATDTQYF. In nucleotides, the CDR3 is TGTGCCAGCGGCGCGGGGGGTGCGACAGATACGCAGTATTTT. Full variable domain (remainder filled in from reference TRBV7-9 and TRBJ2-3): DTGVSQNPRHKITKRGQNVTFRCDPISEHNRLYWYRQTLGQGPEFLTYFQNEAQLEKSRLLSDRFSAERPKGSFSTLEIQRTEQGDSAMYLCASGAGGATDTQYFGPGTRLTVL.

This clonotype was counted between two and nine times. CDR3 region: CASSIASSQETQYF. The CDR3 coding sequence is TGTGCCAGTAGTATAGCGTCCAGCCAAGAGACCCAGTACTTC. This chain joins TRBV19 and TRBJ2-5; D is undetermined. The V and J ends lost 1 base and 1 base respectively, with 7 bases between them. The CDR3 totals 14 residues. Germline CDR1 and CDR2: LNHDA and SQIVND (reference sequence). The full variable domain, in which reference TRBV19 and TRBJ2-5 provide the parts outside the CDR3, is DGGITQSPKYLFRKEGQNVTLSCEQNLNHDAMYWYRQDPGQGLRLIYYSQIVNDFQKGDIAEGYSVSREKKESFPLTVTSAQKNPTAFYLCASSIASSQETQYFGPGTRLLVL.

This rearrangement joins TRBV12-3 or TRBV12-4 to TRBJ2-1; 9 positions agree with TRBD2. The CDR3 runs 16 residues. J gave up 5 bases and V 2 bases, and 7 bases lay outside the gene matches. CDR3 amino acids: CASSLKAGGPHNEQFF. As DNA, the CDR3 is TGTGCCAGCAGTTTAAAGGCGGGAGGGCCACACAATGAGCAGTTCTTC.